These 30 T cell receptor beta chains share one sample of origin, sequenced in a study of early stage breast cancer tumors. The protocol was immunoSEQ multiplex PCR, while the TCRdb copy is restricted to in-frame clones and leaves out a portion. Of some 20,000 clones in the sample, around four fifths were seen once. Sample: blood. These receptors were collected from a person between 65 and 79 years old with breast cancer.

The rearrangement links TRBV7-2 to TRBJ2-1; no clear D gene. From germline, CDR1 is SGHTA and CDR2 FQGNSA. The length of the CDR3 is 11 residues. V shed 3 bases and J shed 10 bases, with 7 bases lying between them. CDR3 amino acids: CASSFGWEQFF. CDR3 in DNA: TGTGCCAGCAGCTTCGGTTGGGAGCAGTTCTTC.

V and J are TRBV7-3 and TRBJ2-2, with TRBD1 matching over 11 bases. The V segment lost 5 bases and the J segment 2 bases; nucleotides outside the gene matches: 4. CDR3 length: 16 residues. CDR1 and CDR2 from the germline V gene are SGHTA and FQGTGA. CDR3 sequence: CASSPRTGGNTGELFF. The CDR3 DNA sequence: TGTGCCAGCAGCCCCCGGACAGGGGGCAACACCGGGGAGCTGTTTTTT.

The chain links TRBV5-1 to TRBJ1-1; possible D gene TRBD1, 6 bases. The CDR3 has 12 residues. V shed 1 base and J shed 5 bases, with 6 bases lying between them. The germline V gene has CDR1 SGHRS and CDR2 YFSETQ. In DNA form, the CDR3 reads TGCGCCAGCAGCTTGACAGGGACTGAAGCTTTCTTT. Protein: CASSLTGTEAFF.

The chain recombines TRBV5-1 with TRBJ1-2, with unresolved D. CDR1 SGHRS and CDR2 YFSETQ come from the germline V gene. V was shortened by 0 bases and J by 10 bases, with 10 bases between the two germline ends. The CDR3 contains 12 residues. DNA for the CDR3: TGCGCCAGCAGCTTGGGCGGAACCTTCTACACCTTC. This encodes CASSLGGTFYTF.

The chain joins TRBV4-2 to TRBJ2-3; 9 positions agree with TRBD2. The V and J ends lost 0 bases and 0 bases, in that order; junction bases with no gene match: 10. In germline, CDR1 is LGHNA, CDR2 YNFKEQ. The CDR3 totals 19 residues. The CDR3 region is CASSQDGSGGKTSTDTQYF. In DNA, the CDR3 is TGTGCCAGCAGCCAAGATGGTAGCGGGGGCAAAACTAGCACAGATACGCAGTATTTT.

This clone appeared once. This chain joins TRBV4-3 and TRBJ2-1; TRBD1 agrees at 10 bases. V trimming: 4 bases; J trimming: 8 bases; junction bases outside the gene matches: 8. The CDR3 covers 15 residues. Germline V CDR1 and CDR2: LGHNA, YSLEER. Here the CDR3 reads CASSRGDRGGDEQFF. The CDR3 DNA is TGCGCCAGCAGCCGCGGGGACAGGGGAGGCGATGAGCAGTTCTTC.

The V call is TRBV14, the J call TRBJ2-3; D is unclear. Trimming took off 0 bases at V and 6 bases at J, with 7 bases between the two ends. This CDR3 region has 13 residues. Germline V lookup: CDR1 SGHDN, CDR2 FVKESK. Written as DNA, the CDR3 is TGTGCCAGCAGCCAAGATTTGCGGGATACGCAGTATTTT. Translation: CASSQDLRDTQYF.

The chain recombines TRBV4-3 with TRBJ1-2; D not resolved. V lost 4 bases and J 2 bases, leaving 11 bases between the germline ends. Per germline, CDR1 LGHNA and CDR2 YSLEER. The CDR3 consists of 14 residues. The CDR3 DNA reads as TGCGCCAGCAGCCCCGATCGGGTAAACTATGGCTACACCTTC. It specifies CASSPDRVNYGYTF.

The chain carries TRBV5-8 and TRBJ2-2; no clear D gene. V was cut by 7 bases and J by 0 bases, with 13 bases left in between. The CDR3 totals 15 residues. In germline, CDR1 is SGHTS, CDR2 YDEGEE. In DNA, the CDR3 is TGTGCCAGCGCCACTCGATATTCGAACACCGGGGAGCTGTTTTTT. This encodes CASATRYSNTGELFF.

This clone was seen a single time. The gene calls are TRBV7-9 and TRBJ1-5, with 9 positions matching TRBD1. The CDR3 extends over 16 amino acids. The germline V gene encodes CDR1 SEHNR and CDR2 FQNEAQ (reference sequence). The trim removed 0 bases at V and 6 bases at J, leaving 6 bases unmatched. Here the CDR3 reads CASSLARDRVVQPQHF. The CDR3 DNA sequence: TGTGCCAGCAGCTTAGCCCGGGACAGGGTGGTTCAGCCCCAGCATTTT.

The genes are TRBV9 and TRBJ1-4; TRBD1 aligns across 7 bases. Germline lookup yields CDR1 SGDLS and CDR2 YYNGEE. CDR3 length: 16 residues. V lost 0 bases, J lost 3 bases, and 5 bases stayed unmatched. CDR3 loop: CASSVDRGTANEKLFF. The CDR3 nucleotides are TGTGCCAGCAGCGTAGATCGTGGGACAGCTAATGAAAAACTGTTTTTT.

This clone was recorded a few times. This chain links TRBV5-4 with TRBJ1-2; 8 bases are a match to TRBD1. The germline CDR1 and CDR2 sequences are SGHNT and YYREEE (reference sequence). The CDR3 contains 14 residues. J gave up 2 bases and V 3 bases, and 3 bases lay outside the gene matches. In nucleotides, the CDR3 is TGTGCCAGCAGCTCGGGACAGGAAAACTATGGCTACACCTTC. This codes for CASSSGQENYGYTF.

The genes are TRBV29-1 and TRBJ2-2, with 8 bases lining up with TRBD2. The CDR3 totals 14 residues. Trimming removed 7 bases from V and 4 bases from J; junction bases left unmatched: 8. From germline, CDR1 is SQVTM and CDR2 ANQGSEA. This CDR3 reads CSAGGLAGTGELFF. The CDR3 nucleotides are TGCAGCGCCGGGGGGCTAGCGGGCACCGGGGAGCTGTTTTTT.

This clone has just one count. The chain couples TRBV5-1 to TRBJ2-6; 10 positions agree with TRBD2. The CDR3 spans 19 residues. Losses at the gene ends were 5 bases for V and 2 bases for J; bases not matched to a gene: 13. Germline assignment: CDR1 SGHRS and CDR2 YFSETQ. The CDR3 here is CASSFGLTSGAPGANVLTF. Written as DNA, the CDR3 is TGCGCCAGCAGTTTTGGGTTAACTAGCGGGGCCCCTGGGGCCAACGTCCTGACTTTC.

The chain employs TRBV7-3 and TRBJ2-2; 11 bases map to TRBD2. The CDR3 is 17 amino acids. Germline assignment: CDR1 SGHTA and CDR2 FQGTGA. Losses at the gene ends were 5 bases for V and 4 bases for J; bases not matched to a gene: 9. The DNA for the CDR3 is TGTGCCAGCAGCCCCTATAGCGGGGGGGCCGGCACCGGGGAGCTGTTTTTT. Encoded protein: CASSPYSGGAGTGELFF.

The genes are TRBV29-1 and TRBJ1-1; tentatively, D is TRBD1 (6 bases). V was shortened by 4 bases and J by 4 bases, with 13 bases between the two germline ends. The V gene's germline CDR1 is SQVTM and CDR2 ANQGSEA. The CDR3 sequence is 13 residues long. The CDR3 spells CSVGGPGGTEAFF. The CDR3, as DNA: TGCAGCGTTGGGGGGCCCGGAGGCACTGAAGCTTTCTTT.

J is TRBJ2-7 and V is TRBV29-1; 7 bases align to TRBD2. V was pared by 4 bases and J by 4 bases, with 7 bases of the junction left unmatched. Germline-derived CDR1 and CDR2 are SQVTM and ANQGSEA. The CDR3 contains 13 residues. CDR3 sequence: CSVVLGGIYEQYF. The CDR3, as DNA: TGCAGCGTTGTTCTCGGGGGGATATACGAGCAGTACTTC.

The chain combines TRBV27 with TRBJ1-2, with D tentatively TRBD1 (6 bases). V dropped 2 bases and J dropped 4 bases, with 8 bases sitting between them. Germline CDR1 is MNHEY and CDR2 is SMNVEV (reference sequence). This CDR3 region has 13 residues. The CDR3 coding sequence is TGTGCCAGCAGTTTACTCAGGGGCTATGGCTACACCTTC. It yields the protein CASSLLRGYGYTF.

This clone was seen just once. This chain uses TRBV30 with TRBJ1-6, with D possibly being TRBD1 (5 bases). Trimming pared 2 bases from V and 14 bases from J, leaving 25 bases between. The CDR3 loop spans 16 amino acids. In germline, CDR1 is GTSNPN, CDR2 SVGIG (reference sequence). CDR3 DNA sequence: TGTGCCTGGAGTTCCTTGGGGGGACGCAGCTTATGGGCCCTCCACTTT. Amino acid sequence: CAWSSLGGRSLWALHF.

The V and J genes are TRBV19 and TRBJ1-1, with 10 bases identical to TRBD1. In germline, CDR1 is LNHDA, CDR2 SQIVND (reference sequence). Unmatched junction bases numbered 6, after V lost 5 bases and J lost 3 bases. The CDR3 has 15 amino acids. CDR3 bases: TGTGCCAGTAGTTTGTTGGGACAGGGGTACACTGAAGCTTTCTTT. This translates into CASSLLGQGYTEAFF.

This chain links TRBV5-1 with TRBJ2-1; 11 bases are shared with TRBD1. With 4 bases clipped from V and 8 bases from J, the junction kept 8 bases outside the gene matches. The CDR3 has 15 residues. Germline V gene data show CDR1 as SGHRS and CDR2 as YFSETQ. The CDR3 nucleotides read TGCGCCAGCAGCAACGGGACAGGGGGTAGAGATGAGCAGTTCTTC. Translation: CASSNGTGGRDEQFF.

The chain combines TRBV7-3 with TRBJ2-2; 8 bases are a match to TRBD1. V lost 4 bases to trimming and J lost 5 bases; unmatched junction nucleotides: 6. The length of the CDR3 is 15 residues. Looked up from germline, CDR1 is SGHTA and CDR2 is FQGTGA. CDR3 sequence reads: CASSSTGARTGELFF. Here the CDR3 DNA reads TGTGCCAGCAGCTCGACAGGGGCCAGAACCGGGGAGCTGTTTTTT.

This chain joins TRBV9 and TRBJ1-5; TRBD1 aligns across 7 bases. The V and J ends lost 4 bases and 5 bases, in that order; junction bases with no gene match: 6. The V gene's germline CDR1 is SGDLS and CDR2 YYNGEE. The CDR3 totals 14 residues. As DNA, the CDR3 is TGTGCCAGCAGCTCTACAGGGGCTCATCAGCCCCAGCATTTT. Translated: CASSSTGAHQPQHF.

J is TRBJ2-2 and V is TRBV6-5, with 8 bases fitting TRBD2. Germline CDR1 reads MNHEY; CDR2 reads SVGAGI. The length of the CDR3 is 15 residues. The V and J ends lost 2 bases and 5 bases, in that order; junction bases with no gene match: 4. The CDR3 region has the DNA TGTGCCAGCAGTTACAGCGGGGGCTCTACCGGGGAGCTGTTTTTT. Translation: CASSYSGGSTGELFF.

This clone has only a few counts. The CDR3 protein is CASSLGPDTQYF. The CDR3 DNA reads TGTGCCAGCAGCTTAGGGCCTGATACGCAGTATTTT. The rearrangement links TRBV7-6 to TRBJ2-3; D gene unclear. CDR1 and CDR2 from the germline V gene are SGHVS and FNYEAQ. This CDR3 comprises 12 residues. Trimming took off 1 base at V and 6 bases at J, with 5 bases between the two ends. Drawing the rest from reference TRBV7-6 and TRBJ2-3, the complete variable domain is GAGVSQSPRYKVTKRGQDVALRCDPISGHVSLYWYRQALGQGPEFLTYFNYEAQQDKSGLPNDRFSAERPEGSISTLTIQRTEQRDSAMYRCASSLGPDTQYFGPGTRLTVL.

The gene calls are TRBV7-3 and TRBJ2-5; 10 bases are shared with TRBD2. The germline CDR1 and CDR2 sequences are SGHTA and FQGTGA. With V trimmed by 2 bases and J by 5 bases, 5 bases remained unmatched. The CDR3 totals 15 residues. The CDR3 protein is CASSLQPSGGETQYF. CDR3 nucleotide sequence: TGTGCCAGCAGCTTACAGCCTAGCGGGGGCGAGACCCAGTACTTC.

The J gene is TRBJ1-2, the V gene TRBV28; a possible D gene is TRBD1 (5 bases). This CDR3 is 14 amino acids long. Germline assignment: CDR1 MDHEN and CDR2 SYDVKM. The V end was cut by 2 bases, the J end by 6 bases, with 13 bases between. This chain's CDR3 is CASSLQLGGDGYTF. The DNA of the CDR3 is TGTGCCAGCAGTTTACAACTGGGGGGAGATGGCTACACCTTC.

The chain employs TRBV7-2 and TRBJ1-2; 8 nucleotides match TRBD1. There are 15 residues in the CDR3. Germline assignment: CDR1 SGHTA and CDR2 FQGNSA. Trimming cost V 5 bases and J 8 bases; bases outside gene matches: 13. The CDR3 sequence: CASSPLRTGMEGYTF. The CDR3 DNA reads as TGTGCCAGCAGCCCCTTAAGGACAGGGATGGAAGGCTACACCTTC.

This clone has just a few counts. The rearrangement uses TRBV9 and TRBJ1-1; D is undetermined. The CDR3 totals 12 residues. Germline V lookup: CDR1 SGDLS, CDR2 YYNGEE. V shed 4 bases and J shed 6 bases, with 10 bases lying between them. The CDR3 DNA reads as TGTGCCAGCAGCCCTCCTCGTCCTGAAGCTTTCTTT. Protein sequence: CASSPPRPEAFF.

The chain employs TRBV7-2 and TRBJ2-7; tentative D call: TRBD2 (7 bases). Germline CDR1 is SGHTA and CDR2 is FQGNSA. V was trimmed by 3 bases and J by 2 bases, leaving 11 bases between them. This CDR3 is 14 amino acids long. CDR3 nucleotides: TGTGCCAGCAGCTTGCGGGGGCCGACCTACGAGCAGTACTTC. Residues: CASSLRGPTYEQYF.